Below are 17 T cell receptor beta chains sequenced from a single sample in a study of vaccination effects on CD4 cells after COVID-19. Which antigens these TCRs recognize remains unknown. Sequencing was performed with immunoSEQ multiplex PCR; in TCRdb, only in-frame clones are kept and a portion is missing. This sample has 66,000 or so clones, with around 70% found just once. Subsequent to a culture period of under 11 days, CD4+ T cells were isolated. Two-dose BNT162b2 or mRNA-1273 vaccination was given to participants. The sequencing here drew on CD4+ T cells from PBMCs cultured without peptide, taken after COVID-19 vaccination. All receptors come from a human donor who received a COVID-19 vaccine.

This chain joins TRBV3-1 (or the pseudogene TRBV3-2) and TRBJ2-5, with 10 bases fitting TRBD1. This CDR3 comprises 17 residues. The germline V gene has CDR1 LGHDT and CDR2 YNNKEL (reference sequence). Germline trimming cut 4 bases from V and 1 base from J; bases unmatched to any gene: 9. The CDR3 nucleotides read TGTGCCAGCAGCCCCCTGCCGGGACAGGGGTTCCAAGAGACCCAGTACTTC. This gives the protein CASSPLPGQGFQETQYF.

The genes are TRBV20-1 and TRBJ1-5; D is unresolved. The CDR3 has 13 residues. Trimming took 3 bases from V and 3 from J, leaving 9 bases between them. Germline V gives CDR1 DFQATT, CDR2 SNEGSKA (reference sequence). In DNA, the CDR3 is TGCAGTGCTAGTAGAGGTTACAATCAGCCCCAGCATTTT. Protein sequence: CSASRGYNQPQHF.

This clone was seen a few times. The chain has TRBV9 and TRBJ1-2; D unresolved. The V end lost 0 bases, the J end lost 0 bases, and 6 bases lay between the germline ends. CDR1 and CDR2 from the germline V gene are SGDLS and YYNGEE. The CDR3 contains 14 residues. The CDR3 DNA reads TGTGCCAGCAGCGTAGATCTGTCTAACTATGGCTACACCTTC. This translates into CASSVDLSNYGYTF. Based on the CDR3 plus reference TRBV9 and TRBJ1-2, the full variable domain is DSGVTQTPKHLITATGQRVTLRCSPRSGDLSVYWYQQSLDQGLQFLIQYYNGEERAKGNILERFSAQQFPDLHSELNLSSLELGDSALYFCASSVDLSNYGYTFGSGTRLTVV.

The chain uses TRBV25-1 and TRBJ1-2, with unresolved D. Germline assignment: CDR1 MGHDK and CDR2 SYGVNS. The CDR3 covers 14 residues. Trimming removed 0 bases from V and 6 bases from J, with 11 bases in between. The CDR3 DNA sequence: TGTGCCAGCAGTGAATATAGCATCGGGCATGGCTACACCTTC. Translation: CASSEYSIGHGYTF.

The chain couples TRBV29-1 to TRBJ2-3, with D perhaps matching TRBD1 or TRBD2 (6 bases each). This CDR3 spans 12 amino acids. V was clipped by 6 bases and J by 1 base, with 8 bases between them. Germline CDR1 and CDR2: SQVTM and ANQGSEA. CDR3 nucleotide sequence: TGCAGCGTCGGGGGCGGCACAGATACGCAGTATTTT. Residues: CSVGGGTDTQYF.

The V call is TRBV21-1, the J call TRBJ1-4. TRBV21-1 counts as a pseudogene. CDR3 length equals 15 residues. The CDR3 loop reads CASSKRFVANEKLFF. Here the CDR3 DNA reads TGTGCCAGCAGCAAACGGTTTGTTGCTAATGAAAAACTGTTTTTT.

V usage is TRBV18 and J usage is TRBJ2-1, with 7 bases matching TRBD1. V gave up 6 bases and J gave up 7 bases; unmatched junction bases: 12. This CDR3 spans 15 amino acids. Germline loops: CDR1 KGHSH, CDR2 LQKENI. Here the CDR3 reads CASSDSGTARNEQFF. In DNA, the CDR3 is TGTGCCAGCTCCGATTCGGGGACAGCGAGGAATGAGCAGTTCTTC.

The gene calls are TRBV18 and TRBJ1-6; 10 bases fit TRBD1. V lost 5 bases to trimming and J lost 7 bases; unmatched junction nucleotides: 2. Germline V gene lookup returns CDR1 KGHSH and CDR2 LQKENI. This CDR3 has 14 amino acids. CDR3 region: CASSDRGPNSPLHF. As DNA, the CDR3 is TGTGCCAGCTCAGACAGGGGGCCAAATTCACCCCTCCACTTT.

This clone was observed once. The chain carries TRBV10-3 and TRBJ2-5, with TRBD1 matching 8 bases. Looked up from germline, CDR1 is ENHRY and CDR2 is SYGVKD. The CDR3 extends over 16 amino acids. The ends lost 3 bases at V and 4 bases at J; junction bases unmatched: 10. CDR3 sequence: CAISDADRGPGETQYF. For the CDR3, the DNA is TGTGCCATCAGTGACGCAGACAGGGGCCCCGGAGAGACCCAGTACTTC.

This clone appeared a few times. The CDR3 sequence is CASSLTVPTEAFF. The DNA for the CDR3 is TGTGCCAGCAGCTTGACCGTTCCCACTGAAGCTTTCTTT. The rearrangement links TRBV5-6 to TRBJ1-1, with unresolved D. Germline CDR1 SGHDT, CDR2 YYEEEE. This CDR3 is 13 amino acids long. With 1 base removed from V and 4 bases from J, the gap between germline ends came to 8 bases.

This rearrangement joins TRBV2 to TRBJ1-1, with TRBD1 as a possible D gene (5 bases). Germline-derived CDR1 and CDR2 are SNHLY and FYNNEI. The CDR3 is 15 residues long. The V and J ends lost 6 bases and 2 bases respectively, with 16 bases between them. The DNA for the CDR3 is TGTGCCAGCAGCCGGTTTTCCCGGGACAACACTGAAGCTTTCTTT. This encodes CASSRFSRDNTEAFF.

The V call is TRBV3-1 (or the pseudogene TRBV3-2), the J call TRBJ1-1; weak D call: TRBD1 (5 bases). CDR3 length equals 14 residues. Germline loops: CDR1 LGHDT, CDR2 YNNKEL (reference sequence). V was pared by 1 base and J by 7 bases, with 13 bases between. For the CDR3, the DNA is TGTGCCAGCAGCCAAGGTGCCCAGGGTATTGAAGCTTTCTTT. It encodes CASSQGAQGIEAFF.

The V and J genes are TRBV4-1 and TRBJ2-7; D is perhaps TRBD1 (5 bases). With 1 base removed from V and 3 bases from J, the gap between germline ends came to 7 bases. The CDR3 loop spans 13 amino acids. Germline CDR1 is MGHRA and CDR2 is YSYEKL. CDR3 protein: CASSQVGDYEQYV. DNA for the CDR3: TGCGCCAGCAGCCAAGTAGGGGACTACGAGCAGTACGTC.

The rearrangement uses TRBV19 and TRBJ2-1; a weak D match, TRBD1 (6 bases). There are 13 residues in the CDR3. In germline, CDR1 is LNHDA, CDR2 SQIVND (reference sequence). Trimming cost V 7 bases and J 5 bases, with 12 bases left between them. The CDR3 protein is CASTRTDNNEQFF. In DNA, the CDR3 is TGTGCCAGTACAAGGACAGACAACAATGAGCAGTTCTTC.

This chain uses TRBV12-3 or TRBV12-4 with TRBJ1-5, with D unclear. Trimming took off 8 bases at V and 3 bases at J, with 11 bases between the two ends. This CDR3 is built from 13 residues. The CDR3 DNA reads as TGTGCCAGCCAAACCCGATACAATCAGCCCCAGCATTTT. This gives the protein CASQTRYNQPQHF.

V is TRBV7-9 and J is TRBJ2-1; no firm D call. The CDR3 consists of 15 residues. Germline CDR1 and CDR2: SEHNR and FQNEAQ (reference sequence). Trimming took off 5 bases at V and 7 bases at J, with 18 bases between the two ends. CDR3 sequence: CASSPPFRFGNEQFF. CDR3 sequence (DNA): TGTGCCAGCAGCCCCCCGTTTAGGTTTGGGAATGAGCAGTTCTTC. The variable domain in full, completed from reference TRBV7-9 and TRBJ2-1, reads DTGVSQNPRHKITKRGQNVTFRCDPISEHNRLYWYRQTLGQGPEFLTYFQNEAQLEKSRLLSDRFSAERPKGSFSTLEIQRTEQGDSAMYLCASSPPFRFGNEQFFGPGTRLTVL.

CDR3 region: CASSEANTEAFF. CDR3 coding DNA: TGTGCCAGCAGTGAAGCGAACACTGAAGCTTTCTTT. This chain joins TRBV2 and TRBJ1-1; D gene unclear. Germline V gene data show CDR1 as SNHLY and CDR2 as FYNNEI. The germline V and J ends were trimmed by 0 bases and 1 base, with 0 bases remaining between them. CDR3 length: 12 amino acids.